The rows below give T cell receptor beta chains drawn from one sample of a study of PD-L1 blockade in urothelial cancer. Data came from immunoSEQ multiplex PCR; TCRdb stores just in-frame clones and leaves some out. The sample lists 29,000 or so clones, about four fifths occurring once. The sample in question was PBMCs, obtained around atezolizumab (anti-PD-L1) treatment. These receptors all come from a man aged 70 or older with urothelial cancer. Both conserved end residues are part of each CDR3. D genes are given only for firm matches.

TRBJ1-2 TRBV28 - CASSLAGASPSNYGYTF
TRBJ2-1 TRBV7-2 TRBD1 CASSPTGVKQFF
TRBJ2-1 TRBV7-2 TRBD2 CASSSPGLAGNEQFF
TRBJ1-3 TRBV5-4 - CASSKGTPSSGNTIYF
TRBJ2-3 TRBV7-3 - CASSSREGAQYF
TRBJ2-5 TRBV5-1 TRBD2 CASSLSGGTQYF
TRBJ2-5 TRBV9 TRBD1 CASSPNRGETQYF
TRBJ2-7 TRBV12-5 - CASGFPQGGGIYEQYF
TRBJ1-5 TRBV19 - CASSPTFGIQPQHF
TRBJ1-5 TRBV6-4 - CASSDPNNQPQHF
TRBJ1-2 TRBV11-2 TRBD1 CASSPGTGPLYTF
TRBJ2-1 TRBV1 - CTSSQHGTSGGSHNEQFF
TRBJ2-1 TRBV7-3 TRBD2 CASSLNAAGGYNEQFF
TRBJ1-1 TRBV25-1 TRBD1 CASSKHDGTGGTEAFF
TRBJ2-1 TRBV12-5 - CASGIPASAQLIGSYNEQFF